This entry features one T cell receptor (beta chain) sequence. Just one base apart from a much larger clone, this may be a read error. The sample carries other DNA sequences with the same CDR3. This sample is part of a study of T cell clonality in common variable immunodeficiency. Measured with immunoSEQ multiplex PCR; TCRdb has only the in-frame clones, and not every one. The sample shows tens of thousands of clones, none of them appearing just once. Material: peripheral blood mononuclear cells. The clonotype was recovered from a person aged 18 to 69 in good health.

The CDR3 is CASSDRDNVNTIYF. The CDR3 DNA, read in part, is TGTGCCAGCAGCGACCGGGACAACGTGAACACG. J is TRBJ1-3 and V is TRBV5-5; weak D call: TRBD1 (6 bases). The CDR3 end falls 3 residues outside the read, so it is completed with the germline J gene. This CDR3 is built from 14 residues. Germline CDR1 is SGHKS and CDR2 is YYEKEE (reference sequence).